Here is one T cell receptor (beta chain) with its context. Its antigen is not yet known. No qualities accompany the bases; no much larger clone lies one base away. The sample comes from a study of T cell repertoires in cytomegalovirus infection (dated by TCRdb to about 2019). A note on the overall study: Donor HLA type was relevant to the analysis, as public TCR beta signatures indicated carriage of CMV infection together with the matching HLA type. The study at large found these results: In both this cohort and an independent cohort of over 350 donors, the cumulative frequency of public TCR beta family members distinguished carriers of CMV infection plus the relevant HLA type. The ex vivo response was dominated by HLA-C-restricted CMV-specific TCR beta clonotypes, which also provided the single most frequent clonotype in two of eight donors.

Instrument on record: Illumina HiSeq 1500. TCRdb reanalyzed the raw reads on its own, using fastp at Q25 for trimming and MiXCR for clone calling, and kept in-frame beta chains. Rows merge per CDR3 protein into single entries with the most common DNA and genes. The sample records approximately 700,000 distinct CDR3 sequences, about a third of which are singletons. About 2.8% of the sample is taken by the ten largest. The CDR3 holds 14 amino acids from the cysteine to the phenylalanine. Of all the DNA, just the CDR3 is kept, 42 bases in frame from base 1. The germline V gene (reference sequence) gives CDR1 as DFQATT and CDR2 as SNEGSKA. Clipping removes 3 bases from V and 5 bases from J, with 8 as the unmatched junction base count.

What was sequenced was PBMCs. Here the chain combines TRBV20-1 and TRBJ2-3; 7 bases in the middle match TRBD2. This clonotype was obtained from a human donor in good health (CMV status not recorded). Some clones in this sample may be carry-over from other donors' samples. The nucleotides are TGCAGTGCTAGGCCTCGAGGGAGGGTAGATACGCAGTATTTT. This encodes CSARPRGRVDTQYF.